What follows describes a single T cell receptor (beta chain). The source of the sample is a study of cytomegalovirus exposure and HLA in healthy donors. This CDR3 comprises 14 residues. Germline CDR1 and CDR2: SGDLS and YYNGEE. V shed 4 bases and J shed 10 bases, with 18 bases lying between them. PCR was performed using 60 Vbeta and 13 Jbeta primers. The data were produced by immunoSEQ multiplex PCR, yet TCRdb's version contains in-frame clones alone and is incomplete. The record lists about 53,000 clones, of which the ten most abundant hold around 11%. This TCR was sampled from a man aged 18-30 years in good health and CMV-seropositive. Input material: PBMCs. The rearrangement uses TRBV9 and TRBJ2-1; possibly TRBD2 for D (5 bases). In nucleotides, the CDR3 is TGTGCCAGCAGCCCGACTCTAGCCCCCAGCGAGCAGTTCTTC. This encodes CASSPTLAPSEQFF.